This T cell receptor (beta chain) was recorded in a study of blood T cell repertoires in COVID-19. Whole-study context: T cells, B-cell-depleted T cells, or PBMCs supplied cDNA or gDNA.

Profiled with immunoSEQ multiplex PCR; TCRdb holds only in-frame clones, not every one. The sample has roughly 140,000 clones; 88% are singletons. A note on this clone: One junction end disagrees with the germline gene, perhaps due to a read error.

The CDR3 extends over 13 amino acids. The germline gives CDR1 SGHTA, CDR2 FQGTGA. The rearrangement joins TRBV7-3 to TRBJ2-3; TRBD1 matches 7 bases. This sequence was found in a human donor in a cohort sampled during active COVID-19. The sample taken for sequencing was peripheral blood. The CDR3 region is CASSFFGTETQYF. CDR3 sequence (DNA): TGTGCCAGCAGCTTCTTCGGGACAGAGACGCAGTATTTT.